This T cell receptor beta chain was found in a study of control samples from healthy donors and cancer patients. V trimming: 6 bases; J trimming: 5 bases; junction bases outside the gene matches: 6. CDR1 MDHEN and CDR2 SYDVKM come from the germline V gene. This CDR3 has 14 amino acids. Assay used: immunoSEQ multiplex PCR; TCRdb lists only in-frame clones, some missing. The sample carries 150,000 to 200,000 clones, 85% to 90% recorded once. This clonotype was obtained from a man aged 18-30 years in good health. The specimen was blood. The chain is built from TRBV28 and TRBJ2-2; the match to TRBD2 covers 7 bases. CDR3 residues: CASSPGGETGELFF. The CDR3 DNA reads TGTGCCAGCAGCCCGGGGGGAGAAACCGGGGAGCTGTTTTTT.